These 13 T cell receptor beta chains were sequenced from one sample in a study of blood T cell repertoires in COVID-19. Measured with immunoSEQ multiplex PCR; TCRdb has only the in-frame clones, and not every one. Of a few hundred thousand clones in the sample, around nine tenths were seen once. The specimen was peripheral blood. The receptors stem from a man between 18 and 29 years old with COVID-19, enrolled during active disease.

This chain connects TRBV7-8 to TRBJ2-5; D is possibly TRBD2 (6 bases). The germline V gene encodes CDR1 SGHVS and CDR2 FQNEAQ. Between the trimmed V and J ends, which lost 0 bases and 2 bases, there was a span of 16 bases. This CDR3 has 17 amino acids. DNA for the CDR3: TGTGCCAGCAGCTTAGCGGAAGGCGGGGTATTACAAGAGACCCAGTACTTC. It yields the protein CASSLAEGGVLQETQYF.

The genes are TRBV7-8 and TRBJ2-7; 8 nucleotides align to TRBD1. After removal of 5 bases from V and 5 bases from J, the junction contained 8 bases not matched to a gene. The CDR3 is 14 residues long. CDR1 is SGHVS, CDR2 FQNEAQ, per germline. CDR3 sequence reads: CASSRTGTGDEQYF. The CDR3, as DNA: TGTGCCAGCAGCCGGACCGGGACAGGCGACGAGCAGTACTTC.

This chain uses TRBV27 with TRBJ2-3, with TRBD1 matching 8 bases. This CDR3 region has 18 residues. Germline CDR1 and CDR2: MNHEY and SMNVEV (reference sequence). V lost 3 bases to trimming and J lost 6 bases; unmatched junction nucleotides: 17. The CDR3 spells CASSFRAGGSYYSDTQYF. CDR3 nucleotide sequence: TGTGCCAGCAGTTTCCGGGCAGGGGGCTCGTATTACTCGGATACGCAGTATTTT.

V is TRBV5-6 and J is TRBJ2-7, with TRBD1 matching 7 bases. The ends lost 4 bases at V and 0 bases at J; junction bases unmatched: 4. Germline-derived CDR1 and CDR2 are SGHDT and YYEEEE. The CDR3 is 14 amino acids. This CDR3 is CASSPTGDSYEQYF. The CDR3 DNA is TGTGCCAGCAGCCCTACAGGGGACTCCTACGAGCAGTACTTC.

The genes are TRBV7-8 and TRBJ2-5; TRBD2 matches 7 bases. The germline gives CDR1 SGHVS, CDR2 FQNEAQ. This CDR3 contains 16 residues. V shed 1 base, J shed 2 bases, and the junction held 7 bases outside the gene matches. Here the CDR3 DNA reads TGTGCCAGCAGCTTAGTTGTGACTAGCTCGCAAGAGACCCAGTACTTC. This encodes CASSLVVTSSQETQYF.

The chain joins TRBV6-5 to TRBJ1-2, with TRBD1 identical over 10 bases. CDR3 size: 14 residues. Germline CDR1 is MNHEY and CDR2 is SVGAGI. Unmatched junction bases numbered 9, after V lost 6 bases and J lost 8 bases. In DNA form, the CDR3 reads TGTGCCAGCAGCCCGGGACAGGGGCTAGGGGGCTACACCTTC. It encodes CASSPGQGLGGYTF.

The chain is built from TRBV9 and TRBJ2-1; TRBD2 aligns across 8 bases. CDR1 is SGDLS and CDR2 is YYNGEE in the germline V gene. Losses at the gene ends were 5 bases for V and 5 bases for J; bases not matched to a gene: 9. The CDR3 spans 15 residues. In nucleotides, the CDR3 is TGTGCCAGCAGTGTTCTAGCGGGTGGTAACAATGAGCAGTTCTTC. Protein product: CASSVLAGGNNEQFF.

V gene TRBV20-1 combines with J gene TRBJ2-3; D gene ambiguous. The CDR3 loop spans 13 amino acids. Trimming stripped 3 bases from V and 3 bases from J, with 10 bases between. Per the germline V gene, CDR1 is DFQATT and CDR2 is SNEGSKA (reference sequence). The CDR3: CSASAPGTDTQYF. Written as DNA, the CDR3 is TGCAGTGCTAGTGCCCCAGGAACAGATACGCAGTATTTT.

The genes are TRBV2 and TRBJ2-1, with 9 bases aligning to TRBD2. Trimming removed 8 bases from V and 4 bases from J; junction bases left unmatched: 12. The CDR3 consists of 16 residues. The germline gives CDR1 SNHLY, CDR2 FYNNEI. CDR3 sequence: CASSQLAGDGYNEQFF. The CDR3 DNA is TGTGCCAGCTCACAGTTAGCGGGGGACGGTTACAATGAGCAGTTCTTC.

The chain combines TRBV27 with TRBJ1-1; perhaps TRBD1 as D (5 bases). The CDR3 has 14 residues. The germline CDR1 and CDR2 sequences are MNHEY and SMNVEV (reference sequence). The V end lost 6 bases, the J end lost 4 bases, and 15 bases lay between the germline ends. DNA for the CDR3: TGTGCCAGCAGATCGCTCGGGGGGTTCACTGAAGCTTTCTTT. The encoded protein is CASRSLGGFTEAFF.

V is TRBV6-5 and J is TRBJ1-1, with D possibly TRBD1 on 5 matching bases. CDR1 and CDR2 (germline): MNHEY, SVGAGI. V was shortened by 2 bases and J by 7 bases, with 14 bases between the two germline ends. This CDR3 spans 14 amino acids. CDR3 nucleotide sequence: TGTGCCAGCAGTTACACCTGGCCGACAGATGAAGCTTTCTTT. Protein sequence: CASSYTWPTDEAFF.

The rearrangement links TRBV27 to TRBJ2-2, with 7 bases aligning to TRBD2. The junction had 16 bases not matched to a gene; V was cut back by 5 bases and J by 7 bases. CDR1 and CDR2 (germline): MNHEY, SMNVEV (reference sequence). The CDR3 runs to 17 residues. The CDR3 region has the DNA TGTGCCAGCAGTCCACTAAGTAGCGGGCGAGCATTCGGGGAGCTGTTTTTT. This sequence encodes CASSPLSSGRAFGELFF.

The V call is TRBV7-8, the J call TRBJ2-7; 12 positions match TRBD2. CDR1 SGHVS and CDR2 FQNEAQ come from the germline V gene. The V and J ends lost 5 bases and 2 bases, in that order; junction bases with no gene match: 7. The CDR3 has 16 residues. CDR3 residues: CASSLLGLAGPYEQYF. In DNA form, the CDR3 reads TGTGCCAGCAGCCTTCTTGGACTAGCGGGGCCCTACGAGCAGTACTTC.